This TCR beta chain was sequenced in a study of T cells after yellow fever vaccination. Study observations and caveats: FACS-sorted repertoires could contain abundant clonotypes contaminating from the bulk population.

Many counts were recorded for this clonotype. Its antigen remains unidentified. TCRdb called the 5' RACE reads again in MiXCR, with one record for every CDR3 protein. Counted here are fewer than 450,000 distinct CDR3 sequences, 8% to 9.5% occurring once; the ten biggest clones make up approximately 15%. Trimming cost V 8 bases and J 1 base, with 14 bases left between them. The CDR3 spans 14 residues. Germline V CDR1 and CDR2: MGHRA, YSYEKL. The chain is built from TRBV4-1 and TRBJ1-1, with D possibly being TRBD1 (5 bases). This specimen was PBMCs, taken roughly 47 days after the first yellow fever vaccination. The receptor was isolated from a man younger than 30 who received the YFV17D yellow fever vaccine. The CDR3 DNA reads TGCGCCAGCCGGGGCTTCTTACGGAACACTGAAGCTTTCTTT. Its protein product is CASRGFLRNTEAFF.